This is a list of T cell receptor beta chains from one sample in a study of blood T cells in healthy people across ages. TCRdb independently ran MiXCR on the 5' RACE reads; one entry per CDR3 protein. The sample has about 1 million distinct CDR3 sequences, roughly 45% seen once. What was sequenced was blood. The source is a woman aged 55-69 years in good health. Both conserved end residues are trimmed from each CDR3. Clone size is stated in some rows and not others, as once, few, many or a class when expanded.

clone_size	cdr3_length	v_call	cdr3_aa
few	14	TRBV4-1	ASSQMTGGIDYEQY
few	14	TRBV29-1	SVEGRGGGLSYEQY
few	16	TRBV20-1	SARDHGTVAGEYNEQF
-	10	TRBV12-3/TRBV12-4	ASRQTSYEQF
few	13	TRBV12-3/TRBV12-4	ASSQGASGRSEQF
-	13	TRBV21-1	ASSLTGVTFGGYT
once	11	TRBV29-1	SARDGTYNEQY
-	13	TRBV28	ASSPPTAHNEKLF
few	15	TRBV15	ATSRTGGASYTDTQY
few	11	TRBV20-1	SARDRGFYEQY
-	16	TRBV5-1	ASSQTGLAGGPYNEQF
-	11	TRBV6-5	ASSSVGWNEQF
-	13	TRBV5-1	ASSFTSATKNIQY
-	9	TRBV30	AWSVEYGYT
-	12	TRBV7-2	ASSSLRDTYEQY
-	12	TRBV27	ASSPREMYNEQF
-	13	TRBV15	ATSRDREAKNIQY
-	16	TRBV29-1	SVVGALAGIDSYNEQF
-	12	TRBV20-1	SGKEGIGLETQY
few	12	TRBV27	ASSPSDGYNEQF
few	10	TRBV25-1	ASSDTTVAQY
few	14	TRBV7-8	ASSYTGMGVQETQY
few	14	TRBV3-1	ASSQAGLAGDNEQF
once	12	TRBV27	ASSFRDPDEKLF
-	13	TRBV11-2	ASSPWTADQETQY
-	14	TRBV6-1	ASSPRERSSYNEQF
-	13	TRBV7-2	ASSLIGSPSYEQY
few	13	TRBV7-2	ASSLVATAANVLT
-	13	TRBV11-2	ASSLRPGFNTEAF
few	14	TRBV6-6	ASSYELDRGNTEAF
-	10	TRBV20-1	SVPAGGQPQH
-	12	TRBV9	ASSAEVGNQPQH
few	14	TRBV5-1	ASSLPQGASSYEQY
once	11	TRBV29-1	SVDPGTDSIQY
-	12	TRBV27	ASRGTSGIGEQY
-	13	TRBV21-1	ASSTPGPITDTQY
-	11	TRBV6-2/TRBV6-3	ASSYSTQNIQY
-	13	TRBV20-1	SARHQEGAPYEQY
-	14	TRBV5-1	ASSDPQTGGSGEQF
-	13	TRBV2	ASARGDVHNYGYT
-	16	TRBV10-3	AISESPGIGSGANVLT
-	10	TRBV20-1	SAEGGTNEQY
-	14	TRBV6-1	ASSERRSSSYNEQY